This T cell receptor (beta chain) was found in a study of blood T cell repertoires in COVID-19. Each recovered donor of Cohort 3 presented with two negative PCRs, clearance, or symptom resolution. The V segment lost 1 base and the J segment 3 bases; nucleotides outside the gene matches: 8. Germline-derived CDR1 and CDR2 are LGHNA and YNFKEQ. The CDR3 consists of 16 residues. Data came from immunoSEQ multiplex PCR; TCRdb stores just in-frame clones and leaves some out. The sample has under 350,000 clones, just under 90% seen once. Sequenced input: PBMCs or T cells enriched from blood (not recorded which). This chain joins TRBV4-2 and TRBJ2-7; 8 nucleotides align to TRBD2. The sequence came from a woman between 55 and 75 years old who had recovered from COVID-19. CDR3 nucleotides: TGTGCCAGCAGCCAAGTGCCAGCGGGGGCGATCTACGAGCAGTACTTC. Encoded protein: CASSQVPAGAIYEQYF.